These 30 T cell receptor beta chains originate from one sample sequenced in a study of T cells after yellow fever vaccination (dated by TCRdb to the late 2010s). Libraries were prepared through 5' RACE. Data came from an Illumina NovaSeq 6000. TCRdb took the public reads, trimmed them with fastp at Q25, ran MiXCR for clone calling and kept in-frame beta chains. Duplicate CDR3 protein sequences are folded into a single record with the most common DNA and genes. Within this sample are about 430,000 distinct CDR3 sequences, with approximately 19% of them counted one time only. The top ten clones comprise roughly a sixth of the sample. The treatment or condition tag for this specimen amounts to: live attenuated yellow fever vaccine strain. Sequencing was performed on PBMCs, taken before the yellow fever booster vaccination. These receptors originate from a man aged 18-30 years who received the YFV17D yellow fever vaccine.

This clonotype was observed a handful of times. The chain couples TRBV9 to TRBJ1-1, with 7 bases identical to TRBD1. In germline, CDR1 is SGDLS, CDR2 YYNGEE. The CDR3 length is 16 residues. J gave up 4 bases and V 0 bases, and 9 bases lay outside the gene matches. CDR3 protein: CASSVGRYRGFTEAFF. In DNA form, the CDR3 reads TGTGCCAGCAGCGTAGGAAGATACAGGGGCTTCACTGAAGCTTTCTTT.

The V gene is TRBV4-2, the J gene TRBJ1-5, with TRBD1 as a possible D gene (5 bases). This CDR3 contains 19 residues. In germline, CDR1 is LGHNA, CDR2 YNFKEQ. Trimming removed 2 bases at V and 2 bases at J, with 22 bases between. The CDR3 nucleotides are TGTGCCAGCAGCCAACCCCTAGCGGGGACTCGGCACGGCAATCAGCCCCAGCATTTT. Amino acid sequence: CASSQPLAGTRHGNQPQHF.

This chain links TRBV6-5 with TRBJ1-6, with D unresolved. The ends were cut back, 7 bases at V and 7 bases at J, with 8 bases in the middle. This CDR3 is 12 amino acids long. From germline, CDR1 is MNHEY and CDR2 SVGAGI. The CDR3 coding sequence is TGTGCCAGCACCACGGGGAATTCACCCCTCCACTTT. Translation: CASTTGNSPLHF.

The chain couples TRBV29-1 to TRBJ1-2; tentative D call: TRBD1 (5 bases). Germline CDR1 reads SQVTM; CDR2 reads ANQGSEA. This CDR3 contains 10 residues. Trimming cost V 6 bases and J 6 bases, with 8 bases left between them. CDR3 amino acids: CSVVRDGYTF. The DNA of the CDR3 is TGCAGCGTCGTCAGGGATGGCTACACCTTC.

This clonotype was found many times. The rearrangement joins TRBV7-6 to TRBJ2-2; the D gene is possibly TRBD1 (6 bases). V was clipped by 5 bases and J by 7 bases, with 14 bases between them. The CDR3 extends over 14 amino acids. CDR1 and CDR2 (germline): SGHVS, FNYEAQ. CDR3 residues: CASSRVQGYGELFF. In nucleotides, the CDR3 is TGTGCCAGCAGCCGAGTCCAGGGGTACGGGGAGCTGTTTTTT.

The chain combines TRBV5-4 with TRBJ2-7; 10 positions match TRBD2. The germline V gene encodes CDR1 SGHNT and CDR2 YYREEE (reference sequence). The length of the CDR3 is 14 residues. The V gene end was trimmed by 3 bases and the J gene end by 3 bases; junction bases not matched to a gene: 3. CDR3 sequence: CASSSLAGNYEQYF. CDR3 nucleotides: TGTGCCAGCAGCTCACTAGCGGGGAACTACGAGCAGTACTTC.

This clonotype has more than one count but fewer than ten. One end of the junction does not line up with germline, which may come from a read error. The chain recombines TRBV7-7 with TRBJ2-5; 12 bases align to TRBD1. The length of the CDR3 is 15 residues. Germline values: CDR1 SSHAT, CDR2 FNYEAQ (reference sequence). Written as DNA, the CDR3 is TGTGCTAGCAGCCAGGGGACAGGGGGCAAGGAGACCCAGTACTTC. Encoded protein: CASSQGTGGKETQYF. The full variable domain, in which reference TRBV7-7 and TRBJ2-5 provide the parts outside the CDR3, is GAGVSQSPRYKVTKRGQDVTLRCDPISSHATLYWYQQALGQGPEFLTYFNYEAQPDKSGLPSDRFSAERPEGSISTLTIQRTEQRDSAMYRCASSQGTGGKETQYFGPGTRLLVL.

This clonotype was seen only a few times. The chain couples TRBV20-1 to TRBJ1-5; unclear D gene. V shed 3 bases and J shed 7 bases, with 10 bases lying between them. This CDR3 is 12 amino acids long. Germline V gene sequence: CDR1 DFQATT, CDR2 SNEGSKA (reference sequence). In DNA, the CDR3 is TGCAGTGCTAGTGGGATTCACCAGCCCCAGCATTTT. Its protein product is CSASGIHQPQHF.

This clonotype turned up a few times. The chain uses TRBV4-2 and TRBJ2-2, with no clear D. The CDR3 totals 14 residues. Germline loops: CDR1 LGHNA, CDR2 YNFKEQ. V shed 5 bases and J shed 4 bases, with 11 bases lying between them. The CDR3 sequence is CASSLGFATGELFF. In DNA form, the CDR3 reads TGTGCCAGCAGCTTGGGATTTGCCACCGGGGAGCTGTTTTTT.

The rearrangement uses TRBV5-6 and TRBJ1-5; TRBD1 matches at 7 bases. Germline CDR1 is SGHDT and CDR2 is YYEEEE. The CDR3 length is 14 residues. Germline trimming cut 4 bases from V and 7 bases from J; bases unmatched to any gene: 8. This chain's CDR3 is CASSQGGSGQPQHF. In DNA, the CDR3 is TGTGCCAGCAGCCAGGGGGGGAGCGGGCAGCCCCAGCATTTT.

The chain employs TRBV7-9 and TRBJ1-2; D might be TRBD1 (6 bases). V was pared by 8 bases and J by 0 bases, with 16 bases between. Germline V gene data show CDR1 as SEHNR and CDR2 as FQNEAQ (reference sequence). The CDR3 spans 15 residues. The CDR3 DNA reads TGTGCCAGCCGCCCTCCCCGGACAGCTAACTATGGCTACACCTTC. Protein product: CASRPPRTANYGYTF.

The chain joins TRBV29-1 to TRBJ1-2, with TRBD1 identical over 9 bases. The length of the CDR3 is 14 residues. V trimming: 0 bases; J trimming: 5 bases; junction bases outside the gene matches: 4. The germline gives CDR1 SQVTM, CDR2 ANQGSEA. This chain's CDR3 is CSVEEQDRGYGYTF. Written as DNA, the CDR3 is TGCAGCGTTGAAGAACAGGACAGGGGATATGGCTACACCTTC.

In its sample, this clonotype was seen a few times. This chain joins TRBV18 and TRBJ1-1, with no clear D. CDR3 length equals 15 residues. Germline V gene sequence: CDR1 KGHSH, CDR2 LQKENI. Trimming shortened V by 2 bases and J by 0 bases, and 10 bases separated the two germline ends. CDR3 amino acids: CASSPIEGLNTEAFF. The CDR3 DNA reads TGTGCCAGCTCACCAATCGAGGGCTTGAACACTGAAGCTTTCTTT.

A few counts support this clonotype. The CDR3 is CASSTGQGNGYTF. Written as DNA, the CDR3 is TGCGCCAGCAGCACGGGACAGGGGAATGGCTACACCTTC. V gene TRBV5-1 combines with J gene TRBJ1-2, with TRBD1 matching over 10 bases. V was clipped by 4 bases and J by 6 bases; unmatched bases: 3. CDR1 is SGHRS, CDR2 YFSETQ, per germline. The CDR3 contains 13 residues.

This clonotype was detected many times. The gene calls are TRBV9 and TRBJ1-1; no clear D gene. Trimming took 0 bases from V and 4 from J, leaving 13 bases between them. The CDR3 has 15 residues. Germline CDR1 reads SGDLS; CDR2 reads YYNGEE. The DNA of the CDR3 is TGTGCCAGCAGCGTAGGGTCCGCTTCGGGCACTGAAGCTTTCTTT. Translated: CASSVGSASGTEAFF.

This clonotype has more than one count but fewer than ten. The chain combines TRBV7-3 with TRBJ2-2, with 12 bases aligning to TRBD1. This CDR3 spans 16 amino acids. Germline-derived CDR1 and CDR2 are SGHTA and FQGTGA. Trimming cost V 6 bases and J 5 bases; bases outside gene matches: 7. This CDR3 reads CASSYGTGGATGELFF. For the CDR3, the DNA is TGTGCCAGCAGTTACGGGACAGGGGGCGCGACCGGGGAGCTGTTTTTT.

The CDR3 DNA reads TGCGCCAGCAGCCCAGGGGGCGCGGAAGACTACGAGCAGTACGTC. It specifies CASSPGGAEDYEQYV. This chain links TRBV4-1 with TRBJ2-7; TRBD1 aligns across 8 bases. The CDR3 runs 15 residues. The V and J ends lost 4 bases and 3 bases, in that order; junction bases with no gene match: 8. Germline CDR1 is MGHRA and CDR2 is YSYEKL.

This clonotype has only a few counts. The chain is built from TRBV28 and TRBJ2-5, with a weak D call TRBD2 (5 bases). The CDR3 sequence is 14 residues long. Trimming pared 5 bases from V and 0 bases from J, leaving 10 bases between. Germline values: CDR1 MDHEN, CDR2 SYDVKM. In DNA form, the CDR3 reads TGTGCCAGCAGTCCGACTATATACCAAGAGACCCAGTACTTC. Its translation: CASSPTIYQETQYF. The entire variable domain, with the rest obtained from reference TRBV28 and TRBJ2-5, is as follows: DVKVTQSSRYLVKRTGEKVFLECVQDMDHENMFWYRQDPGLGLRLIYFSYDVKMKEKGDIPEGYSVSREKKERFSLILESASTNQTSMYLCASSPTIYQETQYFGPGTRLLVL.

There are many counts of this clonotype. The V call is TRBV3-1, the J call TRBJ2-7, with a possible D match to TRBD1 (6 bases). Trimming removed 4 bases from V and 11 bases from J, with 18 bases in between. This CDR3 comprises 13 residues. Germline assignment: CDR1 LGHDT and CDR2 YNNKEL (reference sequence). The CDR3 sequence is CASSPTPTGIKYF. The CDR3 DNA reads TGTGCCAGCAGCCCTACTCCGACAGGTATAAAGTACTTC.

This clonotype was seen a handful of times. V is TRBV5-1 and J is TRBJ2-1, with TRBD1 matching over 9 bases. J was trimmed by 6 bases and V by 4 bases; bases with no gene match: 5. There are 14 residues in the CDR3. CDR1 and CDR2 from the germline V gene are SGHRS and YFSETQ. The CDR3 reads CASSRQGDPNEQFF. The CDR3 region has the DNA TGCGCCAGCAGCCGACAGGGGGACCCCAATGAGCAGTTCTTC.

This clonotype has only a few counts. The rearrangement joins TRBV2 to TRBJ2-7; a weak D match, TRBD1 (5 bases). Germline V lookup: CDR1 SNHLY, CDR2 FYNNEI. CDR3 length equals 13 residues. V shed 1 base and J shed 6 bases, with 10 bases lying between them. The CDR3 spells CASSEEDITEQYF. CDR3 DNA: TGTGCCAGCAGTGAAGAGGACATCACCGAGCAGTACTTC.

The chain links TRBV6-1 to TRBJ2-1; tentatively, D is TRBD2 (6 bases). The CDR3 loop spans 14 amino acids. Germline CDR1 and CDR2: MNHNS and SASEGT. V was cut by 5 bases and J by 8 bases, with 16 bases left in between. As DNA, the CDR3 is TGTGCCAGCAGTAATCACGGGGGTGTGGATGAGCAGTTCTTC. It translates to CASSNHGGVDEQFF.

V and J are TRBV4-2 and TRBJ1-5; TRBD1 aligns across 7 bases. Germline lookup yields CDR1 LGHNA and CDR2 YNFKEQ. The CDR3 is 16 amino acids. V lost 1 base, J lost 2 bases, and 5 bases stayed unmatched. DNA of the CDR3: TGTGCCAGCAGCCAAGGAGGGGGCGTAGGCAATCAGCCCCAGCATTTT. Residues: CASSQGGGVGNQPQHF.

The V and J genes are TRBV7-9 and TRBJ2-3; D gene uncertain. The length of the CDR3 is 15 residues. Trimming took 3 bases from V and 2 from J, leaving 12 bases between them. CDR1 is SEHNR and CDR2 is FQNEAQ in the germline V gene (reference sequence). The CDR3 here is CASSFQARSTDTQYF. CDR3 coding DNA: TGTGCCAGCAGCTTCCAGGCGCGGTCCACAGATACGCAGTATTTT.

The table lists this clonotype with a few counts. This CDR3 is CSVGDRGNQPQHF. The DNA of the CDR3 is TGCAGCGTTGGCGACAGGGGAAATCAGCCCCAGCATTTT. The chain carries TRBV29-1 and TRBJ1-5, with TRBD1 identical over 8 bases. With V trimmed by 4 bases and J by 4 bases, 3 bases remained unmatched. The germline CDR1 and CDR2 sequences are SQVTM and ANQGSEA. The length of the CDR3 is 13 residues.

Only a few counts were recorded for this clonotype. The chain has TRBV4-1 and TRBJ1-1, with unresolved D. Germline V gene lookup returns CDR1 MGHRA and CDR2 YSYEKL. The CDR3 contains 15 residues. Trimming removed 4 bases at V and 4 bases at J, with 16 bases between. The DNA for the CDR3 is TGCGCCAGCAGCCCGTACATCGTGGGTTCCACTGAAGCTTTCTTT. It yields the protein CASSPYIVGSTEAFF.

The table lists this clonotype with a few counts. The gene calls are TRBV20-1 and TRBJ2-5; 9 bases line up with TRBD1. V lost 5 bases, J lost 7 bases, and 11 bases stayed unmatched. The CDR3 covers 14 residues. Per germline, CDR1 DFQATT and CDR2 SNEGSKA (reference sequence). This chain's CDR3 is CSASMNRQGGTQYF. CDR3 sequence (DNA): TGCAGTGCTTCAATGAACCGACAGGGGGGGACCCAGTACTTC.

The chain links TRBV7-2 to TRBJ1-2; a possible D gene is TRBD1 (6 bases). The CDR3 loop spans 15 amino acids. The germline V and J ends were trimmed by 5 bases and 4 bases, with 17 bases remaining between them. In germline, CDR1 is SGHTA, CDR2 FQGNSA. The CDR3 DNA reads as TGTGCCAGCAGCGAAGGGACAAAATTTAGCTATGGCTACACCTTC. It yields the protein CASSEGTKFSYGYTF. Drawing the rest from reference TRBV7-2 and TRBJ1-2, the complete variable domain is GAGVSQSPSNKVTEKGKDVELRCDPISGHTALYWYRQSLGQGLEFLIYFQGNSAPDKSGLPSDRFSAERTGGSVSTLTIQRTQQEDSAVYLCASSEGTKFSYGYTFGSGTRLTVV.

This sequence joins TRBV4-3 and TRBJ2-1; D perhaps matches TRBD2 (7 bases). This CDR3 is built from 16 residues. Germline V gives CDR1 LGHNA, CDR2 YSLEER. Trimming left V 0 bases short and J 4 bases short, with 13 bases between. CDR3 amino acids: CASSQEGGAGYNEQFF. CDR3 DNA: TGCGCCAGCAGCCAAGAAGGGGGAGCGGGATACAATGAGCAGTTCTTC.

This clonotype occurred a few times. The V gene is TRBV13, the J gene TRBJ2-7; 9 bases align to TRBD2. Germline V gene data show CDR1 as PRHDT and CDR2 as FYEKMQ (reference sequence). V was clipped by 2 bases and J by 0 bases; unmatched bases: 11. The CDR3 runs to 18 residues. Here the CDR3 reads CASSLWPSGAAYSYEQYF. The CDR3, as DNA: TGTGCCAGCAGCTTATGGCCTAGCGGGGCCGCATACTCCTACGAGCAGTACTTC. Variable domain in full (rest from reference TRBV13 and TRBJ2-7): AAGVIQSPRHLIKEKRETATLKCYPIPRHDTVYWYQQGPGQDPQFLISFYEKMQSDKGSIPDRFSAQQFSDYHSELNMSSLELGDSALYFCASSLWPSGAAYSYEQYFGPGTRLTVT.